These T cell receptor beta chains were read from a single sample in a study of identifying expanded T cells in peripheral blood. The protocol was immunoSEQ multiplex PCR, while the TCRdb copy is restricted to in-frame clones and leaves out a portion. Of around 120,000 clones listed, around nine tenths are singletons. The sample consisted of blood. The receptors were sampled from a person between 18 and 70 years old in good health. The CDR3 runs from the conserved cysteine through the conserved F or W. The D gene is left open where the match is weak. Size is omitted from some rows. Given values are once, few, many or a class for expanded clones.

NA | TRBJ2-1 | NA | TRBV2 | TGTGCCAGCAGTTCCTTACAGACCCTCTACAATGAGCAGTTCTTC | CASSSLQTLYNEQFF
NA | TRBJ2-6 | NA | TRBV10-3 | TGTGCCATCAGTGGACAGCTCTCTGGGGCCAACGTCCTGACTTTC | CAISGQLSGANVLTF
NA | TRBJ1-1 | NA | TRBV6-5 | TGTGCCAGCAAAATAGCCAGGAGGGCTGAAGCTTTCTTT | CASKIARRAEAFF
NA | TRBJ2-7 | NA | TRBV15 | TGTGCCACCAGCGGAAGCAGGGGGGCAGGGGATCGGCAGTACTTC | CATSGSRGAGDRQYF
TRBD1 | TRBJ1-2 | NA | TRBV18 | TGTGCCAGCGCCCCTGACAGGGAAGGCGGCTACACCTTC | CASAPDREGGYTF
NA | TRBJ2-7 | NA | TRBV6-5 | TGTGCCAGCAGCCAGAGGGGGAGCGGGACCCCCGAGCAGTACTTC | CASSQRGSGTPEQYF
NA | TRBJ2-7 | few | TRBV18 | TGTGCCAGCTCACCAGGAGGGGCCAACGAGCAGTACTTC | CASSPGGANEQYF
NA | TRBJ2-3 | NA | TRBV11-3 | TGTGCCAGCAGCCAGGGGGGCAATTCAGATACGCAGTATTTT | CASSQGGNSDTQYF
NA | TRBJ1-5 | NA | TRBV19 | TGTGCCACCTCATCCCGAGGAAGCAATCAGCCCCAGCATTTT | CATSSRGSNQPQHF
NA | TRBJ2-3 | NA | TRBV5-6 | TGTGCCAGCAGCCCCTCTTGGGGGGTCACAGATACGCAGTATTTT | CASSPSWGVTDTQYF
TRBD1 | TRBJ1-1 | NA | TRBV4-3 | TGCGCCAGCAGCCAAGGGGGACAGGCTGAAGCTTTCTTT | CASSQGGQAEAFF
NA | TRBJ2-1 | NA | TRBV5-1 | TGCGCCAGCAGCTTGGGGTGGGGGAGTGAGCAGTTCTTC | CASSLGWGSEQFF
NA | TRBJ1-1 | NA | TRBV7-8 | TGTGCCAGCAGCGCGGGCGCAGGGCTAACCAAAGCTTTCTTT | CASSAGAGLTKAFF
NA | TRBJ1-1 | NA | TRBV7-9 | TGTGCCAGCAGCCTCCACCGAGGGGTAACTGAAGCTTTCTTT | CASSLHRGVTEAFF